The 30 T cell receptor beta chains in this list originate from one sample, sequenced in a study of cytomegalovirus exposure and HLA in healthy donors. The method was immunoSEQ multiplex PCR; TCRdb's version includes in-frame clones alone and lacks a portion of them. The table includes roughly 220,000 clones, about 89% detected once. The specimen was PBMCs. The receptors originated from a woman under 30 in good health and CMV-seronegative.

The chain employs TRBV28 and TRBJ1-2; 9 nucleotides agree with TRBD1. Germline CDR1 MDHEN, CDR2 SYDVKM. J lost 2 bases, V lost 3 bases, and 4 bases had no gene match. The CDR3 has 15 residues. CDR3 region: CASSLGQGLNYGYTF. Here the CDR3 DNA reads TGTGCCAGCAGTTTGGGACAGGGTTTGAACTATGGCTACACCTTC.

The V gene is TRBV6-5, the J gene TRBJ2-1; TRBD2 matches 7 bases. Germline V gene sequence: CDR1 MNHEY, CDR2 SVGAGI. The V and J ends lost 4 bases and 4 bases, in that order; junction bases with no gene match: 10. This CDR3 contains 16 residues. The CDR3 here is CASSSPREGRYNEQFF. CDR3 bases: TGTGCCAGCAGTTCGCCTAGGGAGGGCCGTTACAATGAGCAGTTCTTC.

The chain combines TRBV7-9 with TRBJ1-2; TRBD1 matches 11 bases. The CDR3 consists of 15 residues. The trim removed 5 bases at V and 6 bases at J, leaving 8 bases unmatched. Looked up from germline, CDR1 is SEHNR and CDR2 is FQNEAQ (reference sequence). Here the CDR3 DNA reads TGTGCCAGCAGCCTAGGGACAGGGGGGACGGATGGCTACACCTTC. Translating gives CASSLGTGGTDGYTF.

The genes are TRBV6-1 and TRBJ2-7, with TRBD1 as a possible D gene (5 bases). Germline-derived CDR1 and CDR2 are MNHNS and SASEGT. The CDR3 has 15 residues. The V end was cut by 4 bases, the J end by 0 bases, with 13 bases between. CDR3: CASSARQLGSYEQYF. CDR3 in DNA: TGTGCCAGCAGTGCCCGACAGCTAGGCTCCTACGAGCAGTACTTC.

This sequence joins TRBV19 and TRBJ2-1; D remains unclear. The V end lost 3 bases, the J end lost 9 bases, and 9 bases lay between the germline ends. The CDR3 is 12 residues long. From germline, CDR1 is LNHDA and CDR2 SQIVND (reference sequence). The CDR3 is CASSIVRSEQFF. The CDR3 region has the DNA TGTGCCAGTAGTATCGTTCGGAGTGAGCAGTTCTTC.

V usage is TRBV27 and J usage is TRBJ2-3; the match to TRBD1 covers 7 bases. Germline V gene lookup returns CDR1 MNHEY and CDR2 SMNVEV (reference sequence). V was pared by 2 bases and J by 0 bases, with 11 bases of the junction left unmatched. This CDR3 contains 18 residues. The CDR3 is CASSLRGLRTGSTDTQYF. CDR3 nucleotides: TGTGCCAGCAGTTTAAGGGGGCTCCGGACAGGCAGCACAGATACGCAGTATTTT.

The chain carries TRBV5-4 and TRBJ1-1; 10 bases are a match to TRBD1. The trim removed 6 bases at V and 7 bases at J, leaving 9 bases unmatched. There are 14 residues in the CDR3. Germline V gene sequence: CDR1 SGHNT, CDR2 YYREEE (reference sequence). The CDR3 sequence: CASTQRDRGGEAFF. CDR3 coding DNA: TGTGCCAGCACCCAAAGGGACAGGGGAGGTGAAGCTTTCTTT.

This clone was observed a single time. The chain links TRBV19 to TRBJ1-1; 7 nucleotides align to TRBD1. The CDR3 consists of 20 residues. With 7 bases clipped from V and 5 bases from J, the junction kept 28 bases outside the gene matches. Germline CDR1 reads LNHDA; CDR2 reads SQIVND (reference sequence). The CDR3 DNA reads TGTGCCAGTAAGGGTTCTATCCGTTGGAGAGACAGGGAAAGAGGGACTGAAGCTTTCTTT. It is translated as CASKGSIRWRDRERGTEAFF.

The chain links TRBV23-1 to TRBJ2-5; a weak D match, TRBD1 (6 bases). TRBV23-1 carries the ORF label, with uncertain function. With 3 bases removed from V and 5 bases from J, the gap between germline ends came to 22 bases. This CDR3 has 17 amino acids. Written as DNA, the CDR3 is TGCGCCAGCAGTCATCTCCTAGGACGGGGCCAGGGGGAGACCCAGTACTTC. This gives the protein CASSHLLGRGQGETQYF.

This chain links TRBV4-1 with TRBJ2-1; TRBD2 aligns across 7 bases. The germline V gene encodes CDR1 MGHRA and CDR2 YSYEKL. Unmatched junction bases numbered 10, after V lost 0 bases and J lost 8 bases. This CDR3 spans 16 amino acids. The CDR3 sequence is CASSQEKGGGRYEQFF. The DNA for the CDR3 is TGCGCCAGCAGCCAAGAGAAGGGTGGCGGGAGATATGAGCAGTTCTTC.

This chain uses TRBV6-5 with TRBJ1-1; D ambiguous. The CDR3 has 13 amino acids. CDR1 MNHEY and CDR2 SVGAGI come from the germline V gene. V shed 10 bases and J shed 2 bases, with 14 bases lying between them. In DNA form, the CDR3 reads TGTGCCACCTGGGAGCCGTATAACACTGAAGCTTTCTTT. As protein: CATWEPYNTEAFF.

This chain connects TRBV27 to TRBJ2-3; 15 nucleotides agree with TRBD2. The CDR3 runs to 18 residues. Germline-derived CDR1 and CDR2 are MNHEY and SMNVEV (reference sequence). Losses at the gene ends were 4 bases for V and 0 bases for J; bases not matched to a gene: 5. DNA for the CDR3: TGTGCCAGCAGTTCCCCCGGGACTAGCGGGAGGAGCACAGATACGCAGTATTTT. This codes for CASSSPGTSGRSTDTQYF.

V usage is TRBV9 and J usage is TRBJ2-4; TRBD2 matches at 7 bases. The junction had 9 bases not matched to a gene; V was cut back by 3 bases and J by 9 bases. The CDR3 totals 14 residues. The V gene's germline CDR1 is SGDLS and CDR2 YYNGEE. Here the CDR3 reads CASSADTPGGIQYF. CDR3 nucleotide sequence: TGTGCCAGCAGCGCGGACACGCCGGGGGGCATTCAGTACTTC.

The gene calls are TRBV16 and TRBJ2-7; 9 bases match TRBD2. This CDR3 comprises 15 residues. The junction had 7 bases not matched to a gene; V was cut back by 4 bases and J by 3 bases. The germline V gene has CDR1 KGHSY and CDR2 FQNENV. The CDR3 coding sequence is TGTGCCAGCAGCCTCGCAATAGCGGGAGTCTACGAGCAGTACTTC. Translation gives CASSLAIAGVYEQYF.

J is TRBJ1-6 and V is TRBV6-6, with D hard to call. Germline CDR1 is MNHNY and CDR2 is SVGAGI (reference sequence). Deletions cut 0 bases from V and 13 bases from J, with 13 bases between. CDR3 size: 14 residues. The CDR3: CASSYSNLGGPLHF. CDR3 in DNA: TGTGCCAGCAGTTACTCGAACCTCGGTGGTCCCCTCCACTTT.

The chain is built from TRBV7-8 and TRBJ2-7; D may be TRBD2 (7 bases). This CDR3 has 15 amino acids. Trimming pared 7 bases from V and 0 bases from J, leaving 16 bases between. CDR1 is SGHVS, CDR2 FQNEAQ, per germline. In nucleotides, the CDR3 is TGTGCCAGCATGACTTCGGGGGGCTACTCCTACGAGCAGTACTTC. It encodes CASMTSGGYSYEQYF. Supplemented by reference TRBV7-8 and TRBJ2-7, the full variable domain reads GAGVSQSPRYKVAKRGQDVALRCDPISGHVSLFWYQQALGQGPEFLTYFQNEAQLDKSGLPSDRFFAERPEGSVSTLKIQRTQQEDSAVYLCASMTSGGYSYEQYFGPGTRLTVT.

The chain is built from TRBV28 and TRBJ2-7, with TRBD1 matching 9 bases. J lost 5 bases, V lost 6 bases, and 8 bases had no gene match. This CDR3 region has 14 residues. Germline V gene lookup returns CDR1 MDHEN and CDR2 SYDVKM. CDR3 DNA: TGTGCCAGCAGAATAGGACAGGGGAGGAACGAGCAGTACTTC. Amino acids: CASRIGQGRNEQYF.

V usage is TRBV5-4 and J usage is TRBJ2-1, with D unresolved. The CDR3 runs to 15 residues. CDR1 is SGHNT, CDR2 YYREEE, per germline (reference sequence). V lost 2 bases, J lost 2 bases, and 11 bases lay in between. The CDR3 region is CASSFTTLAYNEQFF. The CDR3 nucleotides are TGTGCCAGCAGCTTTACCACTCTTGCCTACAATGAGCAGTTCTTC. The full variable domain, rest sourced from reference TRBV5-4 and TRBJ2-1, is ETGVTQSPTHLIKTRGQQVTLRCSSQSGHNTVSWYQQALGQGPQFIFQYYREEENGRGNFPPRFSGLQFPNYSSELNVNALELDDSALYLCASSFTTLAYNEQFFGPGTRLTVL.

The sample holds one count of this clone. The genes are TRBV11-2 and TRBJ2-7, with 8 bases fitting TRBD2. The germline V gene has CDR1 SGHAT and CDR2 FQNNGV. With V trimmed by 1 base and J by 6 bases, 5 bases remained unmatched. This CDR3 is 14 amino acids long. The CDR3 sequence: CASSLAGGPTEQYF. CDR3 DNA sequence: TGTGCCAGCAGCTTAGCGGGAGGGCCAACCGAGCAGTACTTC.

The chain is built from TRBV5-4 and TRBJ2-2, with D possibly TRBD2 on 5 matching bases. The V gene's germline CDR1 is SGHNT and CDR2 YYREEE (reference sequence). The CDR3 extends over 15 amino acids. With 3 bases removed from V and 11 bases from J, the gap between germline ends came to 20 bases. CDR3 coding DNA: TGTGCCAGCAGCTCCCTCCGGACTCATCCACCCGAGCTGTTTTTT. It codes for CASSSLRTHPPELFF.

V is TRBV29-1 and J is TRBJ2-7, with 13 bases lining up with TRBD2. The germline V gene has CDR1 SQVTM and CDR2 ANQGSEA. After removal of 6 bases from V and 4 bases from J, the junction contained 6 bases not matched to a gene. The CDR3 is 14 residues long. The CDR3 loop reads CSVGLAGVVYEQYF. The CDR3 nucleotides are TGCAGCGTAGGACTAGCGGGAGTTGTGTACGAGCAGTACTTC.

The V call is TRBV27, the J call TRBJ2-1; 7 bases align to TRBD2. Per germline, CDR1 MNHEY and CDR2 SMNVEV (reference sequence). The CDR3 loop spans 16 amino acids. V lost 8 bases and J lost 8; bases outside the gene matches: 18. In nucleotides, the CDR3 is TGTGCCAGCTGTCCGACGCGGGGGTGTTTATCGGATGAGCAGTTCTTC. It specifies CASCPTRGCLSDEQFF.

The chain has TRBV19 and TRBJ1-2; TRBD1 matches at 9 bases. The CDR3 length is 15 residues. J gave up 0 bases and V 6 bases, and 5 bases lay outside the gene matches. Germline V gene lookup returns CDR1 LNHDA and CDR2 SQIVND (reference sequence). CDR3 DNA sequence: TGTGCCAGTAGAGGACAGGGGTTTCCTAACTATGGCTACACCTTC. It codes for CASRGQGFPNYGYTF.

V usage is TRBV29-1 and J usage is TRBJ2-7, with no clear D. V was shortened by 3 bases and J by 6 bases, with 9 bases between the two germline ends. The CDR3 is 11 amino acids. Germline V CDR1 and CDR2: SQVTM, ANQGSEA. CDR3 residues: CSVDWFGEQYF. The CDR3 DNA reads as TGCAGCGTTGATTGGTTCGGCGAGCAGTACTTC.

V usage is TRBV5-1 and J usage is TRBJ2-7; D gene unclear. Trimming removed 0 bases from V and 1 base from J, with 8 bases in between. The CDR3 runs 14 residues. Germline V gives CDR1 SGHRS, CDR2 YFSETQ. DNA of the CDR3: TGCGCCAGCAGCTTGGACCTGACTTCCTACGAGCAGTACTTC. It translates to CASSLDLTSYEQYF.

The gene calls are TRBV28 and TRBJ1-2; perhaps TRBD1 as D (5 bases). The CDR3 runs 16 residues. V gave up 2 bases and J gave up 5 bases, with 18 bases separating them. Per germline, CDR1 MDHEN and CDR2 SYDVKM. The chain's CDR3 is CASSLTGGAEVYGYTF. DNA of the CDR3: TGTGCCAGCAGTTTAACCGGTGGGGCAGAAGTATATGGCTACACCTTC.

The V gene is TRBV18, the J gene TRBJ1-1; 7 bases map to TRBD1. The V gene's germline CDR1 is KGHSH and CDR2 LQKENI. The CDR3 consists of 15 residues. The J segment lost 1 base and the V segment lost 2 bases, leaving 4 bases of the junction unmatched. As DNA, the CDR3 is TGTGCCAGCTCACCAGGGGGGACAGAGAACACTGAAGCTTTCTTT. Protein product: CASSPGGTENTEAFF.

The chain joins TRBV7-9 to TRBJ2-7, with 12 bases aligning to TRBD2. This CDR3 spans 14 amino acids. CDR1 and CDR2 (germline): SEHNR, FQNEAQ (reference sequence). V shed 6 bases and J 1 base; nucleotides not matched to a gene: 1. The CDR3 sequence: CASSGTSGSYEQYF. CDR3 nucleotides: TGTGCCAGCAGTGGGACTAGCGGGTCCTACGAGCAGTACTTC. Complete variable domain (other parts from reference TRBV7-9 and TRBJ2-7): DTGVSQNPRHKITKRGQNVTFRCDPISEHNRLYWYRQTLGQGPEFLTYFQNEAQLEKSRLLSDRFSAERPKGSFSTLEIQRTEQGDSAMYLCASSGTSGSYEQYFGPGTRLTVT.

This clone was counted between two and nine times. In DNA, the CDR3 is TGTGCCAGCAGCCATCCCATCGGGGGGCTGGCTGAAGCTTTCTTT. This sequence encodes CASSHPIGGLAEAFF. The chain couples TRBV7-3 to TRBJ1-1; maybe TRBD1 (6 bases). The germline V gene has CDR1 SGHTA and CDR2 FQGTGA. V was pared by 5 bases and J by 6 bases, with 19 bases between. CDR3 length: 15 amino acids.

This clone was found once. The chain is built from TRBV19 and TRBJ1-1; TRBD1 matches at 7 bases. Germline CDR1 and CDR2: LNHDA and SQIVND (reference sequence). CDR3 length: 14 amino acids. Unmatched junction bases numbered 12, after V lost 4 bases and J lost 10 bases. CDR3 nucleotides: TGTGCCAGTAGTACTAGGGACAGAGACTTAGGAGCTTTCTTT. This codes for CASSTRDRDLGAFF.